This T cell receptor (beta chain) is drawn from a study of cytomegalovirus exposure and HLA in healthy donors. Germline V gives CDR1 SNHLY, CDR2 FYNNEI. The V end was cut by 5 bases, the J end by 0 bases, with 11 bases between. The CDR3 spans 15 residues. Worth noting for this clone: Its antigen is not known.

13 Jbeta primers and 60 Vbeta primers were used for the PCR. Authors' analysis steps: In a later analysis, around 10 million of about 80 million unique beta chains occurred in at least two donors. Repertoires were generated with immunoSEQ multiplex PCR, while TCRdb's copy carries only in-frame clones and drops some. Clone size and V and J calls were adopted from that table, with D and trimming inferred from the DNA. The sample lists roughly 36,000 clones; roughly 81% were seen once. General study points: Earlier analysis looked at TCR beta V segments, and most were productive about 87% or about 30% of the time.

The specimen sequenced was PBMCs. This clonotype originated in a man aged 30 to 45 in good health and CMV-seronegative. The chain combines TRBV2 with TRBJ1-5; maybe TRBD1 (6 bases). In DNA, the CDR3 is TGTGCCAGCAGTAAAACAGGGAATAGCAATCAGCCCCAGCATTTT. Its protein is CASSKTGNSNQPQHF. Together with reference TRBV2 and TRBJ1-5, the CDR3 gives the full variable domain: EPEVTQTPSHQVTQMGQEVILRCVPISNHLYFYWYRQILGQKVEFLVSFYNNEISEKSEIFDDQFSVERPDGSNFTLKIRSTKLEDSAMYFCASSKTGNSNQPQHFGDGTRLSIL.